What follows are 28 T cell receptor beta chains derived from one specimen sequenced in a study of tumor and adjacent non-tumor tissue in lung cancer (dated by TCRdb to 2017 to 2018). RNA was isolated from bulk, unsorted tissue, and RNA quality was assessed with a NanoDrop ND-1000 and an Agilent 2100. Distant non-tumor tissue taken more than 3 cm from the tumor edge was used as the normal lung sample. To prepare the library, multiplex PCR was applied. The instrument given in TCRdb is Illumina HiSeq 2500. Following protocols modified from ARM-PCR, the researchers constructed TCRbeta libraries through three rounds of nested PCR with primers (Table S4). TCRdb's own reprocessing of the public reads used fastp at Q25 and MiXCR and kept productive beta chains. Duplicate CDR3 protein sequences are folded into a single record with the most common DNA and genes. The sample table lists 90,000 to 100,000 distinct CDR3 sequences, approximately 80% of them with a count of one. Clones ranked in the top ten supply 30% of the sample.

Sample: distant non-tumor lung tissue. The source of these receptors is a man aged 55 to 70 with small cell lung cancer.

On this clonotype: A read error may explain this, as a much larger clone is one base away. CDR3 bases: TGCAGTGTTAGAGTACGGGAGAGGCCCTACAATGAGCAGTTCTTC. This translates into CSVRVRERPYNEQFF. This rearrangement joins TRBV20-1 to TRBJ2-1, with D possibly matching TRBD2 (6 bases). This CDR3 spans 15 amino acids. CDR1 is DFQATT, CDR2 SNEGSKA, per germline (reference sequence).

As for this clonotype: A much larger clone differs by one base, so this may be a read error. This rearrangement joins TRBV20-1 to TRBJ1-2; possibly TRBD1 for D (5 bases). V was clipped by 8 bases and J by 4 bases, with 14 bases between them. The CDR3 is 12 residues long. CDR1 is DFQATT and CDR2 is SNEGSKA in the germline V gene (reference sequence). The CDR3 reads CSTMTDSYGYTF. The DNA of the CDR3 is TGCAGTACGATGACTGACAGCTATGGCTACACCTTC.

Turning to this clonotype: The junction does not match germline at one end; this may be a read error. The rearrangement links TRBV20-1 to TRBJ2-1, with D uncertain. Per the germline V gene, CDR1 is DFQATT and CDR2 is SNEGSKA (reference sequence). The CDR3 length is 14 residues. The CDR3 spells CSARDTVSYNEEFF. The CDR3 DNA sequence: TGCAGTGCTAGAGATACGGTGTCCTACAATGAGGAGTTCTTC.

Concerning this clonotype: The CDR3 end shows no conserved phenylalanine or tryptophan, and so a read error is likely. This chain links TRBV12-3 or TRBV12-4 with TRBJ2-5, with 9 bases identical to TRBD2. CDR3 length equals 14 residues. The CDR3 protein is CTSSLSGGKETQYS. The DNA for the CDR3 is TGTACCAGCAGTCTTAGCGGGGGCAAAGAGACCCAGTACTCC.

The chain uses TRBV5-1 and TRBJ1-1; D is uncertain. The ends were cut back, 4 bases at V and 4 bases at J, with 14 bases in the middle. The CDR3 totals 14 residues. Germline assignment: CDR1 SGHRS and CDR2 YFSETQ. This CDR3 reads CASSPTVQSTEAFF. The CDR3 DNA follows: TGCGCCAGCAGCCCGACGGTTCAGAGCACTGAAGCTTTCTTT.

In its sample, this clonotype was seen many times. The rearrangement uses TRBV5-4 and TRBJ2-2; 7 bases align to TRBD2. V lost 6 bases to trimming and J lost 3 bases; unmatched junction nucleotides: 8. Looked up from germline, CDR1 is SGHNT and CDR2 is YYREEE (reference sequence). The CDR3 is 15 amino acids. CDR3 coding DNA: TGTGCCAGCACCCGGAGTAGCGGGTACACCGGGGAGCTGTTTTTT. This sequence encodes CASTRSSGYTGELFF.

J is TRBJ2-1 and V is TRBV11-2, with D hard to call. Germline assignment: CDR1 SGHAT and CDR2 FQNNGV. This CDR3 contains 13 residues. The CDR3 DNA is TGTGAGAGCAGCTTCCAGTCCTTCGTGGAGCAGTTCTTC. This codes for CESSFQSFVEQFF.

The V gene is TRBV6-5, the J gene TRBJ2-1, with TRBD2 matching 10 bases. V lost 2 bases to trimming and J lost 9 bases; unmatched junction nucleotides: 10. CDR1 MNHEY and CDR2 SVGAGI come from the germline V gene. The CDR3 covers 16 residues. CDR3 in amino acids: CASSYPSSGRGSEQFF. The CDR3 DNA is TGTGCCAGCAGTTACCCGTCTAGCGGGAGAGGAAGTGAGCAGTTCTTC.

This clonotype was counted a few times. One end of the junction is discordant with germline, which a read error may explain. The chain combines TRBV6-5 with TRBJ1-2; D remains unclear. CDR3 length: 14 amino acids. CDR1 and CDR2 from the germline V gene are MNHEY and SVGAGI. CDR3 amino acids: CVSSAGISNYGYTF. The CDR3 nucleotides read TGTGTCAGCAGCGCTGGGATTTCTAACTATGGCTACACCTTC.

Points on this clonotype: At one end, the junction sequence differs from germline, possibly due to a read error. The gene calls are TRBV29-1 and TRBJ2-3, with D possibly being TRBD1 (6 bases). This CDR3 is 15 amino acids long. Germline V lookup: CDR1 SQVTM, CDR2 ANQGSEA. CDR3 residues: CNVELRRRGTDTQYF. The CDR3 DNA reads TGCAACGTTGAATTACGTCGCAGGGGCACAGATACACAGTATTTT.

The chain employs TRBV11-3 and TRBJ2-7, with D perhaps TRBD1 (6 bases). CDR3 size: 16 residues. V gave up 11 bases and J gave up 3 bases, with 26 bases separating them. Germline loops: CDR1 SGHNT, CDR2 YENEEA. The CDR3 reads CAGGSPERWGLYEQYF. The DNA of the CDR3 is TGTGCCGGCGGCTCGCCTGAACGCTGGGGGCTCTACGAGCAGTACTTC.

Of note for this clonotype: The germline gene is not matched at one end of the junction; a read error may be the cause. The V gene is TRBV6-1, the J gene TRBJ1-5, with D hard to call. CDR3 length equals 11 residues. Looked up from germline, CDR1 is MNHNS and CDR2 is SASEGT. The CDR3 sequence is CASGANKPQHF. CDR3 nucleotide sequence: TGTGCCAGCGGTGCCAATAAGCCCCAGCATTTT.

This clonotype appeared many times. V and J are TRBV7-9 and TRBJ1-1; no clear D gene. This CDR3 has 13 amino acids. The V end lost 1 base, the J end lost 1 base, and 4 bases lay between the germline ends. Germline loops: CDR1 SEHNR, CDR2 FQNEAQ (reference sequence). This CDR3 is CASSLDANTEAFF. The CDR3 DNA is TGTGCCAGCAGCTTAGACGCGAACACTGAAGCTTTCTTT.

This clonotype was seen repeatedly, ten times or more. The chain carries TRBV30 and TRBJ2-1; no definite D call. This CDR3 has 13 amino acids. V was trimmed by 3 bases and J by 3 bases, leaving 9 bases between them. The germline V gene has CDR1 GTSNPN and CDR2 SVGIG (reference sequence). The CDR3 is CAWSGRVYNEQFF. DNA for the CDR3: TGTGCCTGGAGCGGTAGGGTCTACAATGAGCAGTTCTTC.

For this clonotype: In this CDR3 the conserved last residue, phenylalanine or tryptophan, is missing, so a read error is likely. It is unclear where the CDR3 begins or ends on the DNA, so no DNA is shown, and the CDR3 is as TCRdb lists it. The chain joins TRBV4-2 to TRBJ1-1; TRBD1 is the table's D call, not checked against the DNA. The CDR3 length equals 15 residues, ends included. The germline V gene has CDR1 LGHNA and CDR2 YNFKEQ. The CDR3 spells CASSPARDRVTEALS.

To note about this clonotype: At one end the junction does not follow the germline gene, possibly because of a read error. The chain carries TRBV10-3 and TRBJ2-5, with TRBD2 matching 9 bases. This CDR3 is built from 13 residues. From germline, CDR1 is ENHRY and CDR2 SYGVKD. This CDR3 reads CAISIAGEETQHF. Written as DNA, the CDR3 is TGTGCCATAAGCATAGCGGGGGAGGAGACCCAGCACTTC.

As to this clonotype: Without the conserved terminal phenylalanine or tryptophan, this CDR3 likely stems from a read error. No DNA is shown, since the ends of the CDR3 on it are uncertain; the CDR3 is the one TCRdb lists. V and J are TRBV4-1 and TRBJ2-5; the table calls TRBD2, which could not be checked here. The V gene's germline CDR1 is MGHRA and CDR2 YSYEKL. The CDR3 spans 15 residues, counting both ends. The CDR3 sequence: CASSQGTSGQETQYI.

This clonotype has just one count. The chain is built from TRBV11-2 and TRBJ1-1, with 10 bases identical to TRBD1. The germline CDR1 and CDR2 sequences are SGHAT and FQNNGV. The CDR3 sequence is 16 residues long. V trimming: 3 bases; J trimming: 9 bases; junction bases outside the gene matches: 13. The CDR3 loop is CASSFTLDRGRVQAFF. The CDR3 bases are TGTGCCAGCAGCTTTACCCTCGACAGGGGGCGCGTTCAAGCTTTCTTT.

The J gene is TRBJ2-5, the V gene TRBV29-1, with D hard to call. Germline V gene data show CDR1 as SQVTM and CDR2 as ANQGSEA. Trimming removed 2 bases from V and 5 bases from J, with 9 bases in between. This CDR3 has 12 amino acids. The CDR3, as DNA: TGCAGCGTTGAATGCCTAAGGGAGACCCAGTACTTC. Amino acids: CSVECLRETQYF.

As regards this clonotype: Sequence at one end of the junction differs from germline and may be a read error. V gene TRBV11-2 combines with J gene TRBJ1-1; D is possibly TRBD1 (5 bases). Germline V gene lookup returns CDR1 SGHAT and CDR2 FQNNGV. The CDR3 is 12 amino acids. The CDR3 spells CARSLVGGEAFF. CDR3 sequence (DNA): TGTGCCCGCAGCTTAGTCGGAGGGGAGGCTTTCTTT.

This clonotype has just a few counts. One end of the junction varies from germline; a read error may be responsible. The rearrangement links TRBV20-1 to TRBJ1-1; TRBD1 is a possible D gene (6 bases). The CDR3 has 14 amino acids. Germline lookup yields CDR1 DFQATT and CDR2 SNEGSKA (reference sequence). The CDR3 sequence: CSARRGAGNTEALF. The CDR3, as DNA: TGCAGTGCTCGACGGGGGGCGGGGAACACTGAAGCTCTCTTT.

A word on this clonotype: The junction shows a germline mismatch at one end, possibly a read error. This chain connects TRBV6-5 to TRBJ1-2; the D gene is possibly TRBD1 (5 bases). Germline-derived CDR1 and CDR2 are MNHEY and SVGAGI. This CDR3 is built from 14 residues. CDR3 sequence: CASSYSSGGEGYIF. In DNA, the CDR3 is TGCGCCAGCAGTTACTCGAGTGGGGGAGAAGGCTACATCTTC.

Remarks on this clonotype: The CDR3 ends on some other residue instead of the conserved phenylalanine or tryptophan, so this is likely a read error. The chain has TRBV6-5 and TRBJ2-1; D possibly matches TRBD1 or TRBD2 (5 bases each). Germline CDR1 is MNHEY and CDR2 is SVGAGI. This CDR3 is 15 amino acids long. The CDR3 DNA reads TGTCCCAGCAGTTACTCTGGGGGAGTGGGTAACGAGCAGTTCCTC. It specifies CPSSYSGGVGNEQFL.

To note about this clonotype: A much bigger clone sits one base away, suggesting this may be a read error. The chain recombines TRBV14 with TRBJ1-2, with 7 positions matching TRBD1. V lost 4 bases, J lost 3 bases, and 2 bases stayed unmatched. CDR1 is SGHDN and CDR2 is FVKESK in the germline V gene. The CDR3 is made up of 13 amino acids. The CDR3 DNA follows: TGTGCCAGCAGCCGGGACAGTTACTATGGCTACACCTTC. This translates into CASSRDSYYGYTF. The full variable domain, completed using reference TRBV14 and TRBJ1-2, is EAGVTQFPSHSVIEKGQTVTLRCDPISGHDNLYWYRRVMGKEIKFLLHFVKESKQDESGMPNNRFLAERTGGTYSTLKVQPAELEDSGVYFCASSRDSYYGYTFGSGTRLTVV.

V usage is TRBV12-3 or TRBV12-4 and J usage is TRBJ1-1, with TRBD1 matching over 10 bases. The CDR3 runs 14 residues. V shed 7 bases, J shed 6 bases, and the junction held 8 bases outside the gene matches. CDR3 sequence: CASTMTGGASEAFF. The CDR3 region has the DNA TGTGCCAGCACGATGACAGGGGGCGCATCTGAAGCTTTCTTT.

A remark on this clonotype: A junction boundary mismatches the germline segment, possibly from a read error. This chain uses TRBV11-2 with TRBJ2-1; no clear D. Germline lookup yields CDR1 SGHAT and CDR2 FQNNGV. The CDR3 extends over 17 amino acids. CDR3 sequence (DNA): TGTGCCAGCGGCTTAATGAGAGCCCAGAGCTCCTACAATGAGCAGTTCTTC. The encoded protein is CASGLMRAQSSYNEQFF.

The rearrangement uses TRBV12-3 or TRBV12-4 and TRBJ2-1, with TRBD2 identical over 9 bases. V trimming: 0 bases; J trimming: 16 bases; junction bases outside the gene matches: 19. This CDR3 is 17 amino acids long. CDR3 amino acids: CASSLAPLAGSYNGQFF. CDR3 coding DNA: TGTGCCAGCAGTTTAGCTCCCCTAGCGGGATCCTACAATGGGCAATTCTTC.

A note on this clonotype: The germline gene is not matched at one end of the junction; a read error may be the cause. The chain employs TRBV20-1 and TRBJ2-1; 7 bases are a match to TRBD2. This CDR3 is 14 amino acids long. CDR1 DFQATT and CDR2 SNEGSKA come from the germline V gene (reference sequence). CDR3 protein: CSDRVPSGYNEQFF. CDR3 sequence (DNA): TGCAGTGATAGAGTTCCTAGCGGCTACAATGAGCAGTTCTTC.